The 5 T cell receptor beta chains below were found in one sample sequenced in a study of CD8 T cells in Susac syndrome. RNA, at about 0.45 to 1 ug, was reverse transcribed with random hexamers. TCRdb analysed the immunoSEQ multiplex PCR reads with MiXCR anew, one entry per CDR3 protein. The table lists some 170,000 distinct CDR3 sequences, 80% to 95% of them singletons. Sequencing used CD4+ T cells from PBMCs. These receptor sequences come from a human donor in good health.

J is TRBJ1-2 and V is TRBV5-4; TRBD1 aligns across 7 bases. V was clipped by 5 bases and J by 1 base; unmatched bases: 11. CDR3 length: 16 residues. The germline gives CDR1 SGHNT, CDR2 YYREEE (reference sequence). The CDR3 coding sequence is TGTGCCAGCAGTTACCCTGACAGGGCAATTAACTATGGCTACACCTTC. Its translation is CASSYPDRAINYGYTF. The variable domain in full, completed from reference TRBV5-4 and TRBJ1-2, reads ETGVTQSPTHLIKTRGQQVTLRCSSQSGHNTVSWYQQALGQGPQFIFQYYREEENGRGNFPPRFSGLQFPNYSSELNVNALELDDSALYLCASSYPDRAINYGYTFGSGTRLTVV.

The chain combines TRBV12-3 or TRBV12-4 with TRBJ1-2; 8 bases line up with TRBD1. This CDR3 is built from 14 residues. J gave up 6 bases and V 6 bases, and 9 bases lay outside the gene matches. The CDR3 is CASRHGTGGDGYTF. As DNA, the CDR3 is TGTGCCAGCAGACACGGGACAGGAGGGGATGGCTACACCTTC.

V gene TRBV5-1 combines with J gene TRBJ1-2; D remains unclear. CDR3 length: 13 residues. CDR1 and CDR2 from the germline V gene are SGHRS and YFSETQ. Trimming left V 4 bases short and J 7 bases short, with 14 bases between. The CDR3: CASSGEGSGGYTF. CDR3 DNA: TGCGCCAGCAGCGGCGAAGGTAGTGGTGGCTACACCTTC. Drawing the rest from reference TRBV5-1 and TRBJ1-2, the complete variable domain is KAGVTQTPRYLIKTRGQQVTLSCSPISGHRSVSWYQQTPGQGLQFLFEYFSETQRNKGNFPGRFSGRQFSNSRSEMNVSTLELGDSALYLCASSGEGSGGYTFGSGTRLTVV.

The rearrangement links TRBV20-1 to TRBJ1-1; D is unresolved. The V end lost 3 bases, the J end lost 1 base, and 9 bases lay between the germline ends. Germline-derived CDR1 and CDR2 are DFQATT and SNEGSKA (reference sequence). The CDR3 is made up of 13 amino acids. The CDR3 spells CSARPTANTEAFF. CDR3 nucleotide sequence: TGCAGTGCTAGGCCTACTGCGAACACTGAAGCTTTCTTT.

This clonotype was recorded only once. This chain uses TRBV5-6 with TRBJ1-5, with TRBD1 as a possible D gene (5 bases). CDR3 length equals 15 residues. V lost 0 bases and J 6 bases, leaving 13 bases between the germline ends. Germline CDR1 SGHDT, CDR2 YYEEEE. The CDR3 nucleotides read TGTGCCAGCAGCTTGGGAGGGGATGTTCCTCAGCCCCAGCATTTT. Translating it yields CASSLGGDVPQPQHF.